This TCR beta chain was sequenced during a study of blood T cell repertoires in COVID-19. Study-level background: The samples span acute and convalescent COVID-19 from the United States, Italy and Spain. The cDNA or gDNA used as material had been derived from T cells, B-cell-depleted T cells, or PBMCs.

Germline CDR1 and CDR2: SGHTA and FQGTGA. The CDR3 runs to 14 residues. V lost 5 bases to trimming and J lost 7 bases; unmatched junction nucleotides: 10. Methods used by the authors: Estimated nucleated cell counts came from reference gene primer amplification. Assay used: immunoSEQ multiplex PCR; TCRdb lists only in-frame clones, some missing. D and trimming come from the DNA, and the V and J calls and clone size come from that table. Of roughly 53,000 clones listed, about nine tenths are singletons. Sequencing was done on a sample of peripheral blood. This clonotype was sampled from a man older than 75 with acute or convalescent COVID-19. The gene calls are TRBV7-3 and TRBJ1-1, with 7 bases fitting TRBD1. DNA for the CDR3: TGTGCCAGCAGCCCGGACAGGAGATCAGTTGAAGCTTTCTTT. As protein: CASSPDRRSVEAFF.